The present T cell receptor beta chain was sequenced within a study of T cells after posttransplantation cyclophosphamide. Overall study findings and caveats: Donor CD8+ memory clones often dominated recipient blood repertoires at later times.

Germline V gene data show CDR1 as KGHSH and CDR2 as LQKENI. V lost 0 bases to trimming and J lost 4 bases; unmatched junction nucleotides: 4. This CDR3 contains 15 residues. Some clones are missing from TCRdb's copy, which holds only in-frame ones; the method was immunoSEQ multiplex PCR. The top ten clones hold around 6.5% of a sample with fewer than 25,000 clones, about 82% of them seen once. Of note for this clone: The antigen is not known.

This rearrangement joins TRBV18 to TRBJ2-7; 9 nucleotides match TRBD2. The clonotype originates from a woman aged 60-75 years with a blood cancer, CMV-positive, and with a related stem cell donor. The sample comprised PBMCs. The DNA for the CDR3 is TGTGCCAGCTCACCACCCGGCGGGAGGGAGTACGAGCAGTACTTC. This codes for CASSPPGGREYEQYF. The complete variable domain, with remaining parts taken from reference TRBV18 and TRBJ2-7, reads NAGVMQNPRHLVRRRGQEARLRCSPMKGHSHVYWYRQLPEEGLKFMVYLQKENIIDESGMPKERFSAEFPKEGPSILRIQQVVRGDSAAYFCASSPPGGREYEQYFGPGTRLTVT.